This TCR beta chain was retrieved from a study of blood T cells in healthy people across ages. Together with a sample-barcoded 5' primer, a J-beta primer mix was included in a second PCR lasting about 6 to 11 cycles. Every cDNA was tagged by a template-switch adaptor with 12 random nucleotides. TCRdb re-derived calls from the 5' RACE reads in MiXCR, one entry per CDR3 protein. Of more than 650,000 distinct CDR3 sequences listed, 20% to 30% are singletons. CDR1 is MGHRA, CDR2 YSYEKL, per germline. The CDR3 sequence is 17 residues long. This clonotype has just a few counts. These data were also reused for a study on T cells of mothers and their children. That publication notes: There were no persistent microchimeric T cell clones detected.

The genes are TRBV4-1 and TRBJ2-5, with 7 bases identical to TRBD2. The J call may be incorrect, as the DNA end agrees better with TRBJ2-1. Sequenced sample: blood. The sequence was collected from a boy aged 5-17 years in good health. CDR3 coding DNA: TGCGCCAGCAGCCAAGTAGGGGTGGGGGGGGGATACAATGAGCAGTTCTTC. Protein product: CASSQVGVGGGYNEQFF.